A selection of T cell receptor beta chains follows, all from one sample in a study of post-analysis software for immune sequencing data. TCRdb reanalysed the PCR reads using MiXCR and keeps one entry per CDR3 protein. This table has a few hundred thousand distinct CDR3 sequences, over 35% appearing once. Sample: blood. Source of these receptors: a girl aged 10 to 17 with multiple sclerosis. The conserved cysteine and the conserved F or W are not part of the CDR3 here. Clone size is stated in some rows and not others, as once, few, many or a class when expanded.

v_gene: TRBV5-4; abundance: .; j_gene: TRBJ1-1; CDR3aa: ASSFRGSNTEAF
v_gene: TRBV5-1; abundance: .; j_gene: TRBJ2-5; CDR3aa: ASSLGTSLNTETQY
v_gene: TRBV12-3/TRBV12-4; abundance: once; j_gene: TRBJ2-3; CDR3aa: ASSSPEGVADTQY
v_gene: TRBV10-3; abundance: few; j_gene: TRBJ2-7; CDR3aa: ATDPGQASYEQY
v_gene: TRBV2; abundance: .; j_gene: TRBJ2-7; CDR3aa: ASSDPGGNPYEQY
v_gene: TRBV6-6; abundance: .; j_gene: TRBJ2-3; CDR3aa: ASSYGAAGGPTDTQY
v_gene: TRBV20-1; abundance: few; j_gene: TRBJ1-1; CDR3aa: SVLVGGGGNTEAF
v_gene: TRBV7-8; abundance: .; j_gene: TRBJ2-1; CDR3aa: ASSLPNEQF
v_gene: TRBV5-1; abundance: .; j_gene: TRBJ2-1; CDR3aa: ASRALWGQGMGYEQF
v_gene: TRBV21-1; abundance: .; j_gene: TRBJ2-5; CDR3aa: ASSKGGEQFHPGGRETQY
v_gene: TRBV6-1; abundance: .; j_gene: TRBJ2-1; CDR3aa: ASSDFLGGSYEQF
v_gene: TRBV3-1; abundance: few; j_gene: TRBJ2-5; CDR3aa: ASSPPWPDSKETQY
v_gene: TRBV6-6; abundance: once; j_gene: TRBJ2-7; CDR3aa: ASSYSIVDSDYEQY
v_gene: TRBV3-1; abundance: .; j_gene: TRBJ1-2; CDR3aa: ASSQTGANGYT
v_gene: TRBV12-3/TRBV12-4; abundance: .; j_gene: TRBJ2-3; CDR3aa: ASSLPPLFGRLSTDAQY
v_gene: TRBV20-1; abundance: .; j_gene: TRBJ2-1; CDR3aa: STPGTSDYNEQF
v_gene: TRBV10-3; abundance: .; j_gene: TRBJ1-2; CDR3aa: AISESSGGYT
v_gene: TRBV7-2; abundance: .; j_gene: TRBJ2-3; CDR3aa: ASSQELSDTQY
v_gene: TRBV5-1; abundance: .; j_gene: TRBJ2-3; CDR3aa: ASSPGQEPDTQY
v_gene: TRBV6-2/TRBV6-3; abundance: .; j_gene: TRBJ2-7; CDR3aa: ASNSHSYEQY
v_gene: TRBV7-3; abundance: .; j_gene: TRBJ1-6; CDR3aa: ASSSNRGHNSPLH
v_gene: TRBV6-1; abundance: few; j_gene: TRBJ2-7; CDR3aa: ASTRTSGGYEQY
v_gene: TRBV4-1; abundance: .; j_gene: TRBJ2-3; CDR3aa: ASSHESSGSTDTQY
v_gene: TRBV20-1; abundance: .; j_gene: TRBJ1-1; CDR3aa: SASGFRDRVWSEAF
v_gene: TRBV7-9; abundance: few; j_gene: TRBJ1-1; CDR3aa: ASSGPREQGEAF
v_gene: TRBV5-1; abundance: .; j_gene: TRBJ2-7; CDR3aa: ASSPTGAREYEQY
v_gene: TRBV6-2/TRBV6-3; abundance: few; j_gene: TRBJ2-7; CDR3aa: ASSLLAGLLYEQY
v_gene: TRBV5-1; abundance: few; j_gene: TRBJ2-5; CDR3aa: ASSEPPGLVETQY
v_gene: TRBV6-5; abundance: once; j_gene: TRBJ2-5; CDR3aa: ASSRGLVVQETQY
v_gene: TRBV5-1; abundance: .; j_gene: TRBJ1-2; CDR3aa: ASSLDGTDYGCT
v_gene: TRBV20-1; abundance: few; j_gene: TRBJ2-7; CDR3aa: SASDGSYEQY
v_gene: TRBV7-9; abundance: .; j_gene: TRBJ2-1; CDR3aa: ASSPGTSPYNEQF
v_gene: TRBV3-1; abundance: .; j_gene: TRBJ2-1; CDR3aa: ASALLATKNNEQF
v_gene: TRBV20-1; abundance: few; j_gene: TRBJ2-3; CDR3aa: SAWTSGRMYRY
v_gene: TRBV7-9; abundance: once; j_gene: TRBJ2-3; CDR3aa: ASSQLIAGAGDTQY
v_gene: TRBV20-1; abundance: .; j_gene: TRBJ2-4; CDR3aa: SARHLAKNIQY
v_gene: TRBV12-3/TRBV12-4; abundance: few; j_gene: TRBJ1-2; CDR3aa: ASSRTVYGYT
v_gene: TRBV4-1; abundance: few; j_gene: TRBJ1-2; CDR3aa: ASSQEGRYGYT
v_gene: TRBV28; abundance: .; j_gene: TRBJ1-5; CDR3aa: ASSSALGPYSNQPQH
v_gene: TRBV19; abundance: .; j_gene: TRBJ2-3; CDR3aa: ASSIDEADTDTQY
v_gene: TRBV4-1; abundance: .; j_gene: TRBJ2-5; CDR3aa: ASSQDSAAQETQY
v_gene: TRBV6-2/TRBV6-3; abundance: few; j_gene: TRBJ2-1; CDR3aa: ASTAGLTYNEQF
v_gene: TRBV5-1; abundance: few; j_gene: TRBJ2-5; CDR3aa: ASNTPYQETQY
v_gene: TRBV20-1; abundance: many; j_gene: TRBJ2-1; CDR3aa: SARDALRGLAGAEQF
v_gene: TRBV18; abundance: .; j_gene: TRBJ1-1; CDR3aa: ASSLLQGAGGTEAF
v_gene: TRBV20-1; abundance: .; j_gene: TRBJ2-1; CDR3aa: SARPGTGTIVHEQF
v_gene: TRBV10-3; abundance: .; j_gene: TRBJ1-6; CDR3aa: AISEDQNSPLH
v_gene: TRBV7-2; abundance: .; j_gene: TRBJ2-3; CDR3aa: ASSTRTRSDTQY
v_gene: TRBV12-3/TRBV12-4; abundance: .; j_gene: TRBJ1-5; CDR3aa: ASSPQGGVNQPQH
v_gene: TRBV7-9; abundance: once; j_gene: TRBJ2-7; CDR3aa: ASSQPIGTGDYEQD
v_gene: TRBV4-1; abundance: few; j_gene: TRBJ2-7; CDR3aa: ASSQDLGDRSYEQY
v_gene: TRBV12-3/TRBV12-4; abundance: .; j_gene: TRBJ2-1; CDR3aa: ASSWLAGRTPSYNEQF
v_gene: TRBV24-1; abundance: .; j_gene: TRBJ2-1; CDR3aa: ATSDRGLASYNEQF
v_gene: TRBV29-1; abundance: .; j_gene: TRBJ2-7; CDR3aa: SVEDRSRSYEQY
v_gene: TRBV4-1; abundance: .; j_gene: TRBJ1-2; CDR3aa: ASSQILRDKQRDYGYT
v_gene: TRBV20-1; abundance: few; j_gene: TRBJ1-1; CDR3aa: SARDRPANTEAF
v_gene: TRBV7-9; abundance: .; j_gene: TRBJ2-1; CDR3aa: ASSLGTTEQF
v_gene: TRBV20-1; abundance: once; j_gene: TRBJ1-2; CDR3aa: SARDRAGYGYT
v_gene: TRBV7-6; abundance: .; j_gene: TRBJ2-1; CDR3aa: ASSLAYRGRHEQF